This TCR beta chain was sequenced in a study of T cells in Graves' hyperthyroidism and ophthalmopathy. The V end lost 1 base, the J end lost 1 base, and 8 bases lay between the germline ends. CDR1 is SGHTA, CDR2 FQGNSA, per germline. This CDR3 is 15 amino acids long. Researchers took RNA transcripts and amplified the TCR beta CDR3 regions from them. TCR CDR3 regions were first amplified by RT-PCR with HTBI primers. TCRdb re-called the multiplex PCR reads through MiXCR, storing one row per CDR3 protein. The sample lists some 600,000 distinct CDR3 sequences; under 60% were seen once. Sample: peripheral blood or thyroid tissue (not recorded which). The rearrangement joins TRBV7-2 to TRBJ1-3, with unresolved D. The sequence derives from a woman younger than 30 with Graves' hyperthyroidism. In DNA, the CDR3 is TGTGCCAGCAGCTTAGTCGGTTTGTCTGGAAACACCATATATTTT. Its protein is CASSLVGLSGNTIYF.